A selection of T cell receptor beta chains follows, all from one sample in a study of technical replicates of blood from a few donors. Profiling relied on immunoSEQ multiplex PCR, and the TCRdb table lists in-frame clones only, not all of them. The sample contains about 100,000 clones, around 96% of which appear only once. The sequenced material came from T cells isolated from PBMCs. The receptors derive from a human donor in good health. Each CDR3 is given with its conserved first and last residue. D genes are given only for firm matches. Where a row states a size, it is once, few, many or the class of an expanded clone; other rows omit it.

>.|TRBV7-9|TRBJ1-1|TRBD1
CASSRGDRAMNTEAFF
TGTGCCAGCAGCCGAGGCGACAGGGCCATGAACACTGAAGCTTTCTTT
>.|TRBV15|TRBJ1-4|TRBD1
CATSRGQPNEKLFF
TGTGCCACCAGCAGGGGACAGCCTAATGAAAAACTGTTTTTT
>.|TRBV10-1|TRBJ2-1|.
CASSEGTFSNEQFF
TGCGCCAGCAGTGAGGGGACTTTCTCGAATGAGCAGTTCTTC
>.|TRBV7-2|TRBJ2-4|TRBD2
CASSAGLVDQYF
TGTGCCAGCAGCGCCGGACTAGTGGACCAGTACTTC
>.|TRBV6-4|TRBJ2-1|TRBD2
CASSRLAGYSYNEQFF
TGTGCCAGCAGTAGACTAGCGGGATACTCCTACAATGAGCAGTTCTTC
>.|TRBV4-3|TRBJ1-2|.
CASSQVAPGDYGYTF
TGCGCCAGCAGCCAAGTAGCCCCGGGGGATTATGGCTACACCTTC
>.|TRBV19|TRBJ1-5|TRBD1
CASRGTAINQPQHF
TGTGCCAGCCGAGGGACAGCAATCAATCAGCCCCAGCATTTT
>few|TRBV9|TRBJ1-4|.
CASSATGWEGKLFF
TGTGCCAGCAGCGCCACAGGGTGGGAGGGAAAACTGTTTTTT
>.|TRBV13|TRBJ2-2|.
CASTSLRGELFF
TGTGCCAGCACCTCCCTCCGCGGGGAGCTGTTTTTT
>.|TRBV30|TRBJ2-3|TRBD2
CAGLAGVPDTQYF
TGTGCCGGATTAGCGGGAGTACCAGATACGCAGTATTTT
>.|TRBV19|TRBJ2-7|.
CASSIPGGGYYEQYF
TGTGCCAGTAGTATTCCCGGCGGGGGCTACTACGAGCAGTACTTC
>.|TRBV20-1|TRBJ2-1|.
CSARAGPEQFF
TGCAGTGCTAGAGCAGGTCCTGAGCAGTTCTTC
>.|TRBV7-9|TRBJ2-1|.
CASSLGAFNEQFF
TGTGCCAGCAGCTTAGGGGCTTTCAATGAGCAGTTCTTC
>once|TRBV7-2|TRBJ2-3|TRBD1
CASSVQGGSTDTQYF
TGTGCCAGCAGCGTACAGGGGGGTAGCACAGATACGCAGTATTTT
>.|TRBV4-3|TRBJ2-5|TRBD2
CASSQELAGVLETQYF
TGCGCCAGCAGCCAAGAACTAGCGGGAGTGTTAGAGACCCAGTACTTC
>.|TRBV10-2|TRBJ2-3|.
CASSEYGASTDTQYF
TGCGCCAGCAGTGAGTATGGGGCCAGCACAGATACGCAGTATTTT
>.|TRBV27|TRBJ1-1|TRBD1
CASSPVIRDRGPEAFF
TGTGCCAGCAGTCCCGTTATACGGGACAGGGGGCCTGAAGCTTTCTTT
>.|TRBV7-9|TRBJ2-1|TRBD2
CASSYNLAGDEQFF
TGTGCCAGCAGCTACAACTTAGCGGGAGATGAGCAGTTCTTC
>.|TRBV9|TRBJ2-7|TRBD2
CASGLAGEHEQYF
TGTGCCAGCGGCCTAGCGGGAGAACACGAGCAGTACTTC
>.|TRBV25-1|TRBJ2-3|.
CASNTGFADTQYF
TGTGCCAGTAATACAGGGTTTGCAGATACGCAGTATTTT
>.|TRBV9|TRBJ1-5|.
CASSPGQAGHQPQHF
TGTGCCAGCAGCCCAGGCCAGGCAGGGCATCAGCCCCAGCATTTT
>.|TRBV7-2|TRBJ1-2|TRBD1
CASSPPVQGKSKNYGYTF
TGTGCCAGCAGCCCACCGGTACAGGGGAAAAGTAAGAACTATGGCTACACCTTC
>.|TRBV6-5|TRBJ2-1|.
CASSYYGGNEQFF
TGTGCCAGCAGTTATTACGGCGGTAATGAGCAGTTCTTC
>.|TRBV7-6|TRBJ2-7|TRBD2
CASSQWGGEQYF
TGTGCCAGCAGCCAATGGGGGGGGGAGCAGTACTTC
>once|TRBV9|TRBJ2-7|.
CASSVGIGTASEQYF
TGTGCCAGCAGCGTAGGTATTGGGACTGCTAGCGAGCAGTACTTC
>.|TRBV28|TRBJ2-3|TRBD2
CASSRLGSGRADTQYF
TGTGCCAGCAGCCGCTTGGGTAGCGGGAGGGCAGATACGCAGTATTTT
>.|TRBV7-3|TRBJ2-2|.
CASSPGAFGGELFF
TGTGCCAGCAGCCCAGGGGCGTTCGGCGGGGAGCTGTTTTTT
>.|TRBV9|TRBJ1-5|.
CASSVVTRDSGQPQHF
TGTGCCAGCAGCGTAGTAACGAGGGATTCGGGTCAGCCCCAGCATTTT
>.|TRBV5-6|TRBJ2-7|TRBD1
CASSSKGQGTYEQYF
TGTGCCAGCAGTTCCAAGGGACAGGGAACCTACGAGCAGTACTTC
>.|TRBV27|TRBJ2-7|TRBD1
CASSFHRGQGLDEQYF
TGTGCCAGCAGTTTCCATAGGGGACAGGGTTTGGACGAGCAGTACTTC
>.|TRBV6-1|TRBJ1-1|.
CASSQRLADTEAFF
TGTGCCAGCAGTCAGAGACTAGCGGACACTGAAGCTTTCTTT
>.|TRBV6-5|TRBJ1-4|.
CASSSRDQGSEKLFF
TGTGCCAGCAGTTCTCGCGATCAGGGATCGGAAAAACTGTTTTTT
>.|TRBV10-3|TRBJ2-7|TRBD1
CAISESGQGYEQYF
TGTGCCATCAGTGAGTCGGGACAGGGGTACGAGCAGTACTTC
>.|TRBV10-3|TRBJ2-7|.
CAISEQAYEQYF
TGTGCCATCAGTGAGCAGGCCTACGAGCAGTACTTC
>.|TRBV12-5|TRBJ2-1|TRBD1
CASAPVSGTGAYNEQFF
TGTGCTAGTGCCCCTGTATCCGGGACAGGGGCCTACAATGAGCAGTTCTTC
>.|TRBV28|TRBJ1-1|.
CASSAPSGMNTEAFF
TGTGCCAGCAGCGCTCCCTCAGGGATGAACACTGAAGCTTTCTTT
>.|TRBV27|TRBJ1-5|TRBD1
CASSLTGDHQPQHF
TGTGCCAGCAGTTTAACAGGGGATCATCAGCCCCAGCATTTT
>.|TRBV29-1|TRBJ2-7|TRBD2
CSVGTSGSYEQYF
TGCAGCGTTGGGACTAGCGGATCCTACGAGCAGTACTTC
>.|TRBV27|TRBJ2-1|TRBD1
CASSSRDRGYNEQFF
TGTGCCAGCAGCTCCCGGGACAGGGGATACAATGAGCAGTTCTTC
>.|TRBV6-5|TRBJ2-7|.
CASSYSRGHYEQYF
TGTGCCAGCAGTTACTCAAGGGGCCACTACGAGCAGTACTTC
>.|TRBV5-4|TRBJ2-7|.
CASSYDTFYEQYF
TGTGCCAGCAGCTACGACACCTTCTACGAGCAGTACTTC
>once|TRBV5-4|TRBJ2-3|TRBD2
CASSLRAGGSDTQYF
TGTGCCAGCAGCTTGAGGGCGGGGGGCTCAGATACGCAGTATTTT
>.|TRBV1|TRBJ2-1|.
CTSSQDIVGEGATMTNEQFF
.
>.|TRBV29-1|TRBJ1-1|.
CSVGAGALNTEAFF
TGCAGCGTTGGTGCAGGGGCCCTGAACACTGAAGCTTTCTTT
>.|TRBV19|TRBJ2-5|.
CASSIPQNFQTQYF
TGTGCCAGTAGTATACCACAGAATTTTCAGACCCAGTACTTC
>.|TRBV7-9|TRBJ2-7|.
CASSLRVSYEQYF
TGTGCCAGCAGCTTAAGAGTAAGCTACGAGCAGTACTTC
>.|TRBV7-2|TRBJ2-1|.
CASSLARRANEQFF
TGTGCCAGCAGCTTAGCGCGGCGGGCCAATGAGCAGTTCTTC
>.|TRBV9|TRBJ1-5|.
CAGGGGDQPQHF
TGTGCCGGCGGGGGCGGGGATCAGCCCCAGCATTTT
>few|TRBV7-8|TRBJ1-1|.
CASSLVSGMNTEAFF
TGTGCCAGCAGCTTAGTGTCAGGGATGAACACTGAAGCTTTCTTT
>.|TRBV10-3|TRBJ1-2|.
CAISDSLSLAVGGYTF
TGTGCCATCAGTGATTCTTTGTCTCTTGCCGTCGGGGGCTACACCTTC
>.|TRBV27|TRBJ1-1|.
CASSEGHTEAFF
TGTGCCAGCAGTGAGGGTCACACTGAAGCTTTCTTT
>.|TRBV5-1|TRBJ2-6|TRBD1
CASSYGQGLGANVLTF
TGCGCCAGCAGCTACGGACAGGGACTCGGGGCCAACGTCCTGACTTTC